This T cell receptor (beta chain) was captured in a study of OX40 agonist ivuxolimab in advanced cancers. Study summary: Across the patients, intravenous ivuxolimab was delivered every 2 weeks at 0.01 to 10 mg/kg. Treatment received earlier with anti-PD-1, anti-PD-L1 or anti-CTLA-4 agents was allowed, and 40% had some. Study-wide results and caveats: CD8+ T cells showed, on average, more clonal expansion than CD4+ cells.

Autoimmune disease history or systemic immunosuppression led to patient exclusion. CDR1 and CDR2 from the germline V gene are GTSNPN and SVGIG (reference sequence). This CDR3 is built from 14 residues. V lost 0 bases, J lost 1 base, and 9 bases lay in between. This clone appeared a few times. Its matching antigen is unknown. Using immunoSEQ multiplex PCR, the repertoire was profiled, and TCRdb retains in-frame clones only, with some absent. This sample has approximately 40,000 clones, with 75% to 85% found just once. This TCR was recovered from an adult with an advanced solid tumor such as melanoma, head and neck, liver or kidney cancer. The rearrangement links TRBV30 to TRBJ1-1, with a possible D match to TRBD1 (5 bases). The material was CD4+ or CD8+ T cells sorted from blood, obtained in a trial of the OX40 agonist ivuxolimab. The CDR3 DNA sequence: TGTGCCTGGAGTGTACTTCAGGGGAACACTGAAGCTTTCTTT. It is translated as CAWSVLQGNTEAFF. Variable domain in full (rest from reference TRBV30 and TRBJ1-1): SQTIHQWPATLVQPVGSPLSLECTVEGTSNPNLYWYRQAAGRGLQLLFYSVGIGQISSEVPQNLSASRPQDRQFILSSKKLLLSDSGFYLCAWSVLQGNTEAFFGQGTRLTVV.